This T cell receptor (beta chain) was identified during a study of response to subunit inactivated influenza vaccine. TCRdb reanalysed the RT-PCR reads using MiXCR and keeps one entry per CDR3 protein. The table includes a few hundred thousand distinct CDR3 sequences, approximately 7.2% detected once. This clonotype has more than one count but fewer than ten. Trimming took 5 bases from V and 2 from J; bases not matched to a gene: 6. This CDR3 contains 15 residues. This receptor was identified in a man between 50 and 75 years old who received an inactivated influenza vaccine. Specimen: PBMCs from blood, collected around 25 months after vaccination. The chain has TRBV12-3 or TRBV12-4 and TRBJ2-5; 9 bases map to TRBD2. The CDR3 reads CASSPSGRRQETQYF. Here the CDR3 DNA reads TGTGCCAGCAGTCCCAGCGGGAGGAGACAAGAGACCCAGTACTTC.